This TCR beta chain derives from a study of T cell responses to AZD1222 COVID-19 vaccine (dated by TCRdb to the early 2020s). In the study overall: TCR sequencing was performed for about 240 trial participants, of whom some 200 were given two doses of AZD1222 and around 26 were given two doses of MenACWY control vaccine. Trial participants were enrolled by age into subgroups of 18-55, 56-69 and 70-plus years, and around 150, 28 and 57 TCR-sequenced participants, respectively, were included in these subgroups. The paper's findings and limits, for the study overall: The 56-69-year group was small, and its depth increase did not reach significance, likely because of low power. Because no samples from the day 14 peak response were available, repertoires could be characterized only after the peak T cell response. Participants were mostly white British, with more females than males. The authors suggested clonal diversity may have been underestimated. Conclusions about previously exposed vaccinees are limited, since just 6 or 7 AZD1222 recipients were seropositive for SARS-CoV-2 at baseline. Reportedly, close to half of the unique spike-specific TCRs recognized epitopes lying outside the regions that are mutated in the B.1.351 and B.1.1.7 variants. Vaccine-associated CD4 TCRs spanned the whole spike protein, with dominant responses in regions 160-218 and 743-854. A significant rise in spike-specific TCR breadth and depth was observed after two AZD1222 doses relative to day 0 and relative to MenACWY recipients.

The time point label for this specimen denotes: baseline before first vaccination. This sample's treatment or condition label indicates: meningococcal conjugate vaccine given as trial control. Vaccinee samples were obtained from the UK trials COV001 and COV002, which included a single-blind randomized controlled phase 2/3 trial of AZD1222 (ChAdOx1 nCoV-19) in healthy adults. For TCRbeta chain sequencing, PBMC samples from trial participants were taken at day 0 and at day 28 after the second dose. On this clone itself: What antigen it recognizes has not been identified. No base qualities exist here, and no much larger clone lies one base off it.

The CDR3 regions of human TCRbeta chains were analyzed by immunosequencing. On the study's bioinformatics: TCRs in the repertoires were compared against a reference library of SARS-CoV-2-specific TCRs that had been generated with the MIRA antigen-specificity platform. Breadth was defined as the fraction of unique TCRs that were SARS-CoV-2-associated. Depth was defined as the fraction of total T cells that were SARS-CoV-2-associated. Using the MIRA data, each spike-specific TCR was mapped to the spike region that the TCR reacts to and placed in a CD4 or CD8 class. Log10-transformed breadth and depth values were compared by one-way ANOVA with Sidak's multiple comparisons tests. The table was pulled from immuneACCESS by TCRdb, which kept in-frame rearrangements only. Such tables lose some clones; where checked, under half of the loss comes from unresolved V genes, and the rest has no known cause. The DNA gave D and trimming, while V, J and clone size come from that table. The sample table lists approximately 120,000 clones, 75% to 90% of them with a count of one. Jointly, the top ten make up 11% of the sample.

V lost 0 bases and J lost 3 bases, and the count of bases not matched to a germline gene is 3. The CDR3 goes from the cysteine to the phenylalanine over 16 residues. The only DNA kept is the CDR3, 48 bases in frame from the first base. The germline V gene gives CDR1 as SGHNT and CDR2 as YENEEA. Material: peripheral blood, obtained on day 0 of MenACWY control vaccination. The receptor chain draws on TRBV11-3 and TRBJ1-2; TRBD1 matches 11 bases in the middle. The origin of this receptor is an adult in good health. The DNA reads as follows: TGTGCCAGCAGCTTAGAAAGGACAGGGGGCGACTATGGCTACACCTTC. The resulting protein is CASSLERTGGDYGYTF.